This T cell receptor beta chain was recovered during a study of blood T cell repertoires in COVID-19. Overall study: Italy, Spain and the United States were the sources of the convalescent and acute COVID-19 samples. PBMCs, B-cell-depleted T cells, or T cells were the source of the cDNA or gDNA that made up the material.

Per germline, CDR1 MNHEY and CDR2 SVGAGI. The CDR3 covers 14 residues. V shed 5 bases, J shed 3 bases, and the junction held 5 bases outside the gene matches. Authors' processing steps: It was from reference gene primer amplification that nucleated cell counts were estimated. Some clones are missing from TCRdb's copy, which holds only in-frame ones; the method was immunoSEQ multiplex PCR. The V and J calls and the clone size are those of that table, but D and trimming were determined from the DNA. Counted here are approximately 32,000 clones, 90% to 95% occurring once; the ten biggest clones make up roughly 3.5%.

The sequence derives from a man aged 55 to 70 with acute or convalescent COVID-19. Source material: peripheral blood. This chain links TRBV6-5 with TRBJ2-7; 9 nucleotides line up with TRBD1. The CDR3 DNA follows: TGTGCCAGCAGTCCGCGACAGGGGGGCTACGAGCAGTACTTC. It translates to CASSPRQGGYEQYF.